Included here is one T cell receptor beta chain sequence, with context. The entry originates in a study of T cell changes during pregnancy in multiple sclerosis. Repertoires were generated with immunoSEQ multiplex PCR, while TCRdb's copy carries only in-frame clones and drops some. This table holds tens of thousands of clones, nearly 90% found once. The CDR3 consists of 16 residues. J gave up 5 bases and V 0 bases, and 10 bases lay outside the gene matches. Germline assignment: CDR1 SGDLS and CDR2 YYNGEE. This clonotype was sampled from a female donor in good health, enrolled as a control in a pregnancy study. This chain links TRBV9 with TRBJ1-1, with TRBD1 matching 7 bases. This specimen was CD4+ T cells from peripheral blood mononuclear cells, taken in the third trimester of pregnancy. The CDR3 loop reads CASSVEAGQGGTEAFF. The CDR3, as DNA: TGTGCCAGCAGCGTAGAAGCTGGTCAGGGGGGAACTGAAGCTTTCTTT.